One and the same sample provided the 16 T cell receptor beta chains below, sequenced in a study of Ad26.COV2.S vaccination and SARS-CoV-2 variants. Treatment reported: 15 to 20 received Ad26.COV2.S at low or high dose, single or two shots; about 5 received placebo; per-sample allocation not given. Sampling was performed 63 days after the first vaccine or placebo injection. The repertoire was sequenced with immunoSEQ multiplex PCR; TCRdb's copy has only in-frame clones and lacks some. The table includes hundreds of thousands of clones, roughly 84% detected once. Sample: peripheral blood, taken in a trial of Ad26.COV2.S vaccine versus placebo. These receptors were taken from a person between 18 and 65 years old who received the Ad26.COV2.S COVID-19 vaccine or a placebo.

This clone came up once. V and J are TRBV12-3 or TRBV12-4 and TRBJ1-5; D is ambiguous. The CDR3 sequence is 13 residues long. V dropped 5 bases and J dropped 8 bases, with 13 bases sitting between them. The CDR3 DNA reads TGTGCCAGCAGTCTGGGCGGAGGGAAGCCCCAGCATTTT. This gives the protein CASSLGGGKPQHF.

This chain links TRBV11-1 with TRBJ1-2; the D gene is possibly TRBD1 (6 bases). The V and J ends lost 5 bases and 3 bases respectively, with 13 bases between them. Germline CDR1 SGHAT, CDR2 FQDESV (reference sequence). This CDR3 spans 14 amino acids. CDR3 region: CASSPLTGYYGYTF. DNA of the CDR3: TGTGCCAGCAGCCCACTCACAGGGTACTATGGCTACACCTTC.

The V and J genes are TRBV5-5 and TRBJ2-3; 8 bases are shared with TRBD2. Germline V gene sequence: CDR1 SGHKS, CDR2 YYEKEE (reference sequence). The CDR3 length is 14 residues. V was pared by 3 bases and J by 3 bases, with 3 bases of the junction left unmatched. CDR3 amino acids: CASSSSGGTDTQYF. The CDR3 coding sequence is TGTGCCAGCAGCTCGAGCGGGGGAACAGATACGCAGTATTTT.

J is TRBJ2-5 and V is TRBV24-1; TRBD2 matches at 8 bases. Looked up from germline, CDR1 is KGHDR and CDR2 is SFDVKD. This CDR3 has 15 amino acids. J lost 5 bases, V lost 3 bases, and 7 bases had no gene match. Here the CDR3 DNA reads TGTGCCACCAGTGATCCCGGGACTAGTGGGGAGACCCAGTACTTC. This gives the protein CATSDPGTSGETQYF.

The chain joins TRBV5-4 to TRBJ2-2; tentative D call: TRBD1 (5 bases). The germline V gene has CDR1 SGHNT and CDR2 YYREEE (reference sequence). The length of the CDR3 is 16 residues. The V end lost 2 bases, the J end lost 0 bases, and 11 bases lay between the germline ends. CDR3 protein: CASSFAGRSNTGELFF. The CDR3 nucleotides read TGTGCCAGCAGCTTTGCAGGGCGCTCGAACACCGGGGAGCTGTTTTTT. The variable domain in full, with the rest retrieved from reference TRBV5-4 and TRBJ2-2, is ETGVTQSPTHLIKTRGQQVTLRCSSQSGHNTVSWYQQALGQGPQFIFQYYREEENGRGNFPPRFSGLQFPNYSSELNVNALELDDSALYLCASSFAGRSNTGELFFGEGSRLTVL.

The V call is TRBV9, the J call TRBJ2-6; D may be TRBD2 (6 bases). CDR3 size: 14 residues. Germline CDR1 and CDR2: SGDLS and YYNGEE. Trimming shortened V by 6 bases and J by 7 bases, and 14 bases separated the two germline ends. The CDR3 here is CASNRDLGANVLTF. The DNA of the CDR3 is TGTGCCAGCAACCGGGACTTAGGAGCCAACGTCCTGACTTTC.

The CDR3 DNA follows: TGTGCCAGCAGTTTGGTCAGAGAAGCTTTCTTT. This codes for CASSLVREAFF. This chain connects TRBV12-3 or TRBV12-4 to TRBJ1-1; D is undetermined. CDR3 length equals 11 residues. The V gene lost 3 bases and the J gene lost 8 bases, with 7 bases spanning the gap.

This clone was counted only a few times. The V call is TRBV4-1, the J call TRBJ1-2; tentatively, D is TRBD1 (6 bases). CDR3 length equals 16 residues. Germline assignment: CDR1 MGHRA and CDR2 YSYEKL. Trimming left V 1 base short and J 7 bases short, with 19 bases between. In DNA, the CDR3 is TGCGCCAGCAGCCAAGGGGTCGTTGCGGGGGGCAGTGGCTACACCTTC. It codes for CASSQGVVAGGSGYTF.

This chain connects TRBV4-3 to TRBJ2-1, with D perhaps assigned TRBD1 or TRBD2 (6 bases each). Trimming cost V 0 bases and J 3 bases, with 15 bases left between them. CDR3 length: 17 amino acids. CDR1 is LGHNA and CDR2 is YSLEER in the germline V gene. The CDR3 loop reads CASSQDSTGANYNEQFF. The DNA for the CDR3 is TGCGCCAGCAGCCAAGATTCCACGGGGGCGAACTACAATGAGCAGTTCTTC.

The gene calls are TRBV6-4 and TRBJ1-3; D remains ambiguous. This CDR3 is built from 12 residues. Germline CDR1 and CDR2: MRHNA and SNTAGT. Trimming pared 0 bases from V and 3 bases from J, leaving 0 bases between. The CDR3 DNA reads as TGTGCCAGCAGTGACTCTGGAAACACCATATATTTT. This gives the protein CASSDSGNTIYF.

J is TRBJ1-1 and V is TRBV7-8; 8 nucleotides agree with TRBD1. The CDR3 runs 15 residues. CDR1 SGHVS and CDR2 FQNEAQ come from the germline V gene. V dropped 5 bases and J dropped 3; count of bases not matched to a gene: 8. CDR3 protein: CASSPRGQADTEAFF. The CDR3 DNA follows: TGTGCCAGCAGCCCCCGGGGACAGGCGGACACTGAAGCTTTCTTT.

V is TRBV6-4 and J is TRBJ2-2; TRBD2 matches at 10 bases. V lost 5 bases to trimming and J lost 6 bases; unmatched junction nucleotides: 6. CDR1 MRHNA and CDR2 SNTAGT come from the germline V gene. CDR3 size: 15 residues. The CDR3 sequence: CASSPGLAVPGELFF. The CDR3 nucleotides read TGTGCCAGCAGTCCAGGACTAGCGGTTCCCGGGGAGCTGTTTTTT.

This clone was seen once. This rearrangement joins TRBV19 to TRBJ1-1; weak D call: TRBD1 (6 bases). The CDR3 runs 14 residues. The germline V gene has CDR1 LNHDA and CDR2 SQIVND (reference sequence). Trimming stripped 6 bases from V and 2 bases from J, with 13 bases between. The CDR3 spells CASRDLRGNTEAFF. DNA for the CDR3: TGTGCCAGTAGGGACCTCAGGGGTAACACTGAAGCTTTCTTT.

V and J are TRBV18 and TRBJ2-3; 11 nucleotides align to TRBD2. The CDR3 is 18 residues long. Germline V gene data show CDR1 as KGHSH and CDR2 as LQKENI. J was trimmed by 2 bases and V by 3 bases; bases with no gene match: 10. CDR3 nucleotides: TGTGCCAGCTCACCTCGGGAACTAGCGGGGGCCCACACAGATACGCAGTATTTT. Protein sequence: CASSPRELAGAHTDTQYF.

The chain links TRBV11-3 to TRBJ2-5; 8 bases line up with TRBD2. J gave up 3 bases and V 5 bases, and 14 bases lay outside the gene matches. Germline V gives CDR1 SGHNT, CDR2 YENEEA. CDR3 length equals 17 residues. The CDR3 spells CASSRRWSGGGEETQYF. CDR3 coding DNA: TGTGCCAGCAGCCGCAGGTGGAGCGGGGGAGGGGAAGAGACCCAGTACTTC.

In DNA, the CDR3 is TGCGCCAGCAGGGCGGGGGATTCCTTAACCGGGGAGCTGTTTTTT. Protein sequence: CASRAGDSLTGELFF. The chain employs TRBV5-1 and TRBJ2-2, with 7 bases matching TRBD2. V gave up 5 bases and J gave up 5 bases; unmatched junction bases: 9. There are 15 residues in the CDR3. The germline gives CDR1 SGHRS, CDR2 YFSETQ. The whole variable domain, filled in from reference TRBV5-1 and TRBJ2-2, reads KAGVTQTPRYLIKTRGQQVTLSCSPISGHRSVSWYQQTPGQGLQFLFEYFSETQRNKGNFPGRFSGRQFSNSRSEMNVSTLELGDSALYLCASRAGDSLTGELFFGEGSRLTVL.